The 30 T cell receptor beta chains reported below all come from one sample, sequenced in a study of T-cell reconstitution after alpha-beta-depleted transplantation in children (TCRdb year 2016). The treatment or condition label corresponds to: allogeneic hematopoietic cell transplantation with graft depleted of TCRalphabeta T cells and CD19 B cells. Library prep was done by PCR. The sequencer listed for this sample is Illumina HiSeq 2500. Molecular barcoding was employed in the preparation of TCR libraries, with unique molecular identifiers being used to normalize TCRbeta repertoire quantification. The public reads were quality trimmed at Q25 with fastp and then assembled into clones with MiXCR by TCRdb, keeping productive beta chains. Rows with one shared CDR3 protein collapse into an entry with the most common genes and DNA. The sample table records roughly 500,000 distinct CDR3 sequences; roughly a tenth of these occur just once. The ten largest make up roughly 2.1% of the sample.

Sequencing used PBMCs, obtained before TCRalphabeta/CD19-depleted stem cell transplant. Receptors originate from a child younger than 10 with inherited bone marrow failure, due to receive a stem cell transplant.

This clonotype was seen repeatedly, ten times or more. The chain is built from TRBV12-3 or TRBV12-4 and TRBJ2-3; no definite D call. The CDR3 loop spans 12 amino acids. V lost 3 bases and J 5 bases, leaving 6 bases between the germline ends. The CDR3 sequence: CASSFAGDTQYF. Here the CDR3 DNA reads TGTGCCAGCAGTTTCGCAGGAGATACGCAGTATTTT.

This clonotype appeared many times. CDR3 in DNA: TGTGCCAGCAGGGGACTTCAAGAGCAGTTCTTC. Translated: CASRGLQEQFF. This rearrangement joins TRBV27 to TRBJ2-1; D is perhaps TRBD2 (6 bases). V was cut by 6 bases and J by 10 bases, with 10 bases left in between. Germline V gene lookup returns CDR1 MNHEY and CDR2 SMNVEV (reference sequence). The CDR3 runs to 11 residues.

To note about this clonotype: A read error may explain this, as a much larger clone is one base away. This chain uses TRBV12-3 or TRBV12-4 with TRBJ1-2; D is uncertain. The CDR3 runs to 13 residues. V shed 3 bases and J shed 6 bases, with 11 bases lying between them. CDR3 in amino acids: CASSFRRGNGYTF. CDR3 in DNA: TGTGCCAGCAGTTTTCGACGGGGAAATGGCTACACCTTC.

The table lists this clonotype with many counts. The chain couples TRBV5-1 to TRBJ2-2; D is unclear. Deletions cut 1 base from V and 5 bases from J, with 6 bases between. The CDR3 is made up of 13 amino acids. Germline loops: CDR1 SGHRS, CDR2 YFSETQ. The CDR3 protein is CASSLMETGELFF. The DNA of the CDR3 is TGCGCCAGCAGCTTGATGGAAACCGGGGAGCTGTTTTTT.

This clonotype was recorded at least ten times. The chain uses TRBV5-1 and TRBJ2-1; TRBD1 matches 10 bases. V lost 4 bases and J lost 6; bases outside the gene matches: 7. Germline V gene lookup returns CDR1 SGHRS and CDR2 YFSETQ. The CDR3 contains 15 residues. CDR3 DNA: TGCGCCAGCAGCCTTCGACAGGGGGCGAGCAATGAGCAGTTCTTC. Protein: CASSLRQGASNEQFF.

This chain links TRBV6-1 with TRBJ2-7; tentatively, D is TRBD2 (6 bases). The CDR3 is 16 amino acids. The germline V gene has CDR1 MNHNS and CDR2 SASEGT. The V end was cut by 5 bases, the J end by 5 bases, with 22 bases between. The CDR3 loop is CASSPRGQGGFHEQYF. The CDR3 DNA reads TGTGCCAGCAGTCCCCGCGGGCAGGGAGGTTTTCACGAGCAGTACTTC.

This clonotype was recorded many times. The chain combines TRBV20-1 with TRBJ2-7; D perhaps matches TRBD2 (6 bases). This CDR3 region has 14 residues. The germline V and J ends were trimmed by 5 bases and 3 bases, with 17 bases remaining between them. Per the germline V gene, CDR1 is DFQATT and CDR2 is SNEGSKA (reference sequence). As DNA, the CDR3 is TGCAGTGCTGTGCGGGACGAGGGACTCTACGAGCAGTACTTC. Translated: CSAVRDEGLYEQYF.

This clonotype was observed many times. J is TRBJ2-2 and V is TRBV12-3 or TRBV12-4, with D hard to call. Trimming shortened V by 6 bases and J by 6 bases, and 11 bases separated the two germline ends. The CDR3 has 13 amino acids. The CDR3 DNA reads as TGTGCCAGCAGCCCGCCGGGCCCCGGGGAGCTGTTTTTT. This encodes CASSPPGPGELFF.

This clonotype was observed many times. At one end, the junction sequence differs from germline, possibly due to a read error. This sequence joins TRBV4-3 and TRBJ2-5, with 8 bases matching TRBD2. Germline CDR1 is LGHNA and CDR2 is YSLEER. CDR3 length: 13 residues. CDR3 sequence reads: CASSPGRGETQYF. The CDR3 DNA is TGTGCCAGCAGCCCCGGGAGGGGGGAGACCCAGTACTTC.

In its sample, this clonotype was seen many times. The V and J genes are TRBV28 and TRBJ1-2, with D maybe TRBD1 (5 bases). Trimming took 5 bases from V and 4 from J, leaving 14 bases between them. CDR1 is MDHEN, CDR2 SYDVKM, per germline. The CDR3 length is 14 residues. This CDR3 is CASSRIRDGYGYTF. DNA for the CDR3: TGTGCCAGCAGTCGTATTAGGGACGGCTATGGCTACACCTTC.

This clonotype was detected many times. This chain uses TRBV12-3 or TRBV12-4 with TRBJ1-6; D is undetermined. The CDR3 runs 14 residues. Trimming cost V 7 bases and J 3 bases, with 10 bases left between them. This chain's CDR3 is CASTRDGYNSPLHF. The CDR3 DNA sequence: TGTGCCAGCACCAGAGACGGCTATAATTCACCCCTCCACTTT.

The sample holds a few counts of this clonotype. This chain joins TRBV18 and TRBJ2-2, with a weak D call TRBD1 (6 bases). Trimming took 2 bases from V and 0 from J, leaving 7 bases between them. CDR1 KGHSH and CDR2 LQKENI come from the germline V gene. There are 15 residues in the CDR3. In DNA, the CDR3 is TGTGCCAGCTCACCAAACAGGGCGAACACCGGGGAGCTGTTTTTT. It translates to CASSPNRANTGELFF.

This sequence joins TRBV6-5 and TRBJ2-7; TRBD1 matches 8 bases. Germline values: CDR1 MNHEY, CDR2 SVGAGI. This CDR3 has 17 amino acids. V lost 0 bases, J lost 5 bases, and 12 bases stayed unmatched. CDR3 coding DNA: TGTGCCAGCAGTTACTCGACCCCCGCAGGGGGCAAGGACGAGCAGTACTTC. This encodes CASSYSTPAGGKDEQYF.

This clonotype occurred many times. The rearrangement joins TRBV20-1 to TRBJ2-3, with D perhaps matching TRBD2 (6 bases). The CDR3 consists of 14 residues. CDR1 is DFQATT, CDR2 SNEGSKA, per germline (reference sequence). CDR3 in amino acids: CKMDLGDLSDTQYF. Here the CDR3 DNA reads TGCAAGATGGACCTGGGGGACTTATCAGATACGCAGTATTTT.

This clonotype was found many times. This chain links TRBV10-3 with TRBJ2-3; the match to TRBD2 covers 14 bases. Germline assignment: CDR1 ENHRY and CDR2 SYGVKD. The CDR3 runs to 18 residues. Trimming took 5 bases from V and 0 from J; bases not matched to a gene: 7. The CDR3 DNA follows: TGTGCCATCAGTCAAAGACTAGCGGGAGGGCCGAGCACAGATACGCAGTATTTT. Residues: CAISQRLAGGPSTDTQYF.

This clonotype occurred a few times. The chain employs TRBV18 and TRBJ1-1; 8 positions match TRBD1. The CDR3 is 13 residues long. After removal of 6 bases from V and 7 bases from J, the junction contained 7 bases not matched to a gene. CDR1 KGHSH and CDR2 LQKENI come from the germline V gene. CDR3: CASSADRAREAFF. CDR3 coding DNA: TGTGCCAGCTCGGCGGACAGGGCCCGTGAAGCTTTCTTT.

This clonotype was observed at least ten times. The rearrangement joins TRBV20-1 to TRBJ1-1; D not certain. Trimming shortened V by 0 bases and J by 7 bases, and 18 bases separated the two germline ends. The CDR3 spans 15 residues. Germline assignment: CDR1 DFQATT and CDR2 SNEGSKA (reference sequence). The CDR3 DNA sequence: TGCAGTGCTAGAGATGGACCGGGCCGCGTGGGTGAAGCTTTCTTT. Its translation: CSARDGPGRVGEAFF.

This clonotype was seen repeatedly, ten times or more. The chain employs TRBV5-1 and TRBJ2-7; 10 nucleotides match TRBD2. CDR3 length: 16 residues. With 0 bases clipped from V and 3 bases from J, the junction kept 6 bases outside the gene matches. CDR1 SGHRS and CDR2 YFSETQ come from the germline V gene. The DNA for the CDR3 is TGCGCCAGCAGCTTGGAAGCGGGAGGGCCTTACTACGAGCAGTACTTC. This encodes CASSLEAGGPYYEQYF.

There are many counts of this clonotype. The chain carries TRBV12-3 or TRBV12-4 and TRBJ2-5; D uncertain. The CDR3 is 14 amino acids. V shed 5 bases and J shed 1 base, with 11 bases lying between them. CDR3: CASSRMGSQETQYF. The CDR3 DNA reads as TGTGCCAGCAGTCGCATGGGATCCCAAGAGACCCAGTACTTC.

CDR3 protein: CASSLGYGRGYEQFF. CDR3 bases: TGTGCCAGCAGTTTAGGGTACGGGAGGGGCTATGAGCAGTTCTTC. The chain is built from TRBV12-3 or TRBV12-4 and TRBJ2-1, with 8 bases fitting TRBD2. The CDR3 has 15 amino acids. J gave up 8 bases and V 1 base, and 7 bases lay outside the gene matches.

Ten or more counts support this clonotype. This rearrangement joins TRBV4-2 to TRBJ2-5; 7 bases are a match to TRBD2. The CDR3 is 17 residues long. CDR1 is LGHNA, CDR2 YNFKEQ, per germline. V trimming: 3 bases; J trimming: 2 bases; junction bases outside the gene matches: 12. CDR3 DNA sequence: TGTGCCAGCAGCCACCACCCGGGCGGGAGAGTGCAAGAGACCCAGTACTTC. Its protein product is CASSHHPGGRVQETQYF.

This clonotype was seen only a few times. In DNA form, the CDR3 reads TGCGCCAGCAGCCAGAACAGGGATCCTAGCTCCTACGAGCAGTACTTC. This sequence encodes CASSQNRDPSSYEQYF. The chain carries TRBV4-1 and TRBJ2-7; possibly TRBD1 for D (6 bases). The CDR3 is 16 residues long. Trimming removed 3 bases from V and 0 bases from J, with 15 bases in between. CDR1 is MGHRA and CDR2 is YSYEKL in the germline V gene.

The genes are TRBV20-1 and TRBJ2-7, with 8 bases identical to TRBD2. The CDR3 loop spans 15 amino acids. The J segment lost 0 bases and the V segment lost 2 bases, leaving 6 bases of the junction unmatched. The germline V gene has CDR1 DFQATT and CDR2 SNEGSKA (reference sequence). The CDR3 sequence: CSARQPTSGSYEQYF. DNA for the CDR3: TGCAGTGCTAGACAGCCTACTAGCGGCTCCTACGAGCAGTACTTC.

V and J are TRBV27 and TRBJ1-2; tentative D call: TRBD1 (6 bases). Germline lookup yields CDR1 MNHEY and CDR2 SMNVEV (reference sequence). V lost 4 bases, J lost 4 bases, and 13 bases lay in between. This CDR3 contains 14 residues. The DNA of the CDR3 is TGTGCCAGCAGTTCCAACAGGGAGGTCTATGGCTACACCTTC. Its protein product is CASSSNREVYGYTF.

Regarding this clonotype: A much more abundant neighbour one base away suggests this may be a read error. V gene TRBV2 combines with J gene TRBJ2-2; no reliable D call. In germline, CDR1 is SNHLY, CDR2 FYNNEI. The CDR3 contains 15 residues. In nucleotides, the CDR3 is TGTGCCAGCAGTGAAGGGGGTAGGAACACCTGGGAGCTGTTTTTT. Translating gives CASSEGGRNTWELFF.

Ten or more counts support this clonotype. The chain employs TRBV7-9 and TRBJ2-7; D unresolved. Trimming cost V 0 bases and J 6 bases, with 9 bases left between them. Germline V gives CDR1 SEHNR, CDR2 FQNEAQ (reference sequence). The CDR3 sequence is 13 residues long. The chain's CDR3 is CASSLAASREQYF. In nucleotides, the CDR3 is TGTGCCAGCAGCTTAGCGGCTAGTCGCGAGCAGTACTTC.

This clonotype showed up many times. V usage is TRBV20-1 and J usage is TRBJ2-3; 11 nucleotides line up with TRBD2. This CDR3 has 13 residues. The V segment lost 6 bases and the J segment 7 bases; nucleotides outside the gene matches: 6. Germline V gene sequence: CDR1 DFQATT, CDR2 SNEGSKA (reference sequence). CDR3: CSAPGTSGNTQYF. In DNA, the CDR3 is TGCAGTGCCCCCGGGACTAGCGGTAATACGCAGTATTTT.

This clonotype appeared many times. The chain uses TRBV20-1 and TRBJ2-1, with 9 bases matching TRBD2. The CDR3 loop spans 14 amino acids. In germline, CDR1 is DFQATT, CDR2 SNEGSKA (reference sequence). Trimming cost V 6 bases and J 7 bases; bases outside gene matches: 10. The CDR3 spells CSAWTSVIPNEQFF. The CDR3 DNA is TGCAGTGCCTGGACTAGCGTTATACCTAATGAGCAGTTCTTC.

The V and J genes are TRBV6-5 and TRBJ1-2; maybe TRBD1 (6 bases). Germline assignment: CDR1 MNHEY and CDR2 SVGAGI. V lost 2 bases and J lost 3, with 13 bases in between. CDR3 length: 15 amino acids. CDR3 nucleotides: TGTGCCAGCAGTTACAGGCAGGGGTTTGACTATGGCTACACCTTC. This sequence encodes CASSYRQGFDYGYTF.

The table lists this clonotype with a few counts. The chain combines TRBV20-1 with TRBJ2-5, with D uncertain. The CDR3 runs 15 residues. The V end was cut by 6 bases, the J end by 5 bases, with 22 bases between. The germline CDR1 and CDR2 sequences are DFQATT and SNEGSKA (reference sequence). DNA of the CDR3: TGCAGTGCCCAGTTGATGGGCCCCGAGCCGGAGACCCAGTACTTC. Protein product: CSAQLMGPEPETQYF.